This T cell receptor beta chain was found in a study of response to subunit inactivated influenza vaccine. The germline V gene has CDR1 LGHNA and CDR2 YNFKEQ. The CDR3 is 15 amino acids. V dropped 0 bases and J dropped 3 bases, with 9 bases sitting between them. In regard to this clonotype: Its antigen is not identified.

Using its own MiXCR run on the RT-PCR reads, TCRdb lists one record per CDR3 protein. Of more than 700,000 distinct CDR3 sequences in the sample, about 20% were seen once. Whole-study results and caveats: Few additional T cells are recruited per seasonal influenza vaccination, authors suggested.

The sequence derives from a man aged 50-59 years who received an inactivated influenza vaccine. The chain is built from TRBV4-2 and TRBJ1-3; TRBD1 might be the D (6 bases). The specimen was PBMCs from blood, collected more than 4 days after vaccination. The CDR3 bases are TGTGCCAGCAGCCAAGATGTCAGGGGTGGAAACACCATATATTTT. This gives the protein CASSQDVRGGNTIYF.